The sequence of this TCR beta chain was determined in a study of OX40 agonist ivuxolimab in advanced cancers. Study-wide context: Head and neck, renal cell, melanoma or hepatocellular carcinoma were the cancers that dose-escalation patients had. With a range of roughly 20 to 85, age averaged about 58 years, and 65% to 90% were male. Prior checkpoint blockade (anti-PD-1, anti-PD-L1 or anti-CTLA-4) was permitted; approximately 41% had it. Study-wide results and caveats: The study found among the lowest clonal expansion in partial responders at 0.1-3.0 mg/kg.

The CDR3 runs 14 residues. The germline V gene encodes CDR1 SGHRS and CDR2 YFSETQ. V was trimmed by 4 bases and J by 0 bases, leaving 11 bases between them. The method was immunoSEQ multiplex PCR; TCRdb's version includes in-frame clones alone and lacks a portion of them. Of approximately 64,000 clones listed, about nine tenths are singletons. A word on this clone: What it binds is not known.

The sample was CD4+ or CD8+ T cells sorted from blood, taken in a trial of the OX40 agonist ivuxolimab. The chain combines TRBV5-1 with TRBJ2-7; maybe TRBD2 (6 bases). The receptor's source is an adult with an advanced solid tumor such as melanoma, head and neck, liver or kidney cancer. This CDR3 is CASSPGDASYEQYF. CDR3 nucleotide sequence: TGCGCCAGCAGCCCGGGGGATGCCTCCTACGAGCAGTACTTC. Variable domain in full (rest from reference TRBV5-1 and TRBJ2-7): KAGVTQTPRYLIKTRGQQVTLSCSPISGHRSVSWYQQTPGQGLQFLFEYFSETQRNKGNFPGRFSGRQFSNSRSEMNVSTLELGDSALYLCASSPGDASYEQYFGPGTRLTVT.